The text below deals with one T cell receptor (beta chain). What antigen it recognizes has not been identified. Nothing much larger sits one base from this clone, and base qualities are not available. Ophthalmopathy patients had moderately to severely active disease, Clinical Activity Score of at least 3, NOSPECS grade of at least 4, and disease duration under 3 months. Patients were excluded if they had other autoimmune diseases, uncontrolled infections, pregnancy or lactation. Clinical symptoms, serum thyroxine, TRAb, thyroid ultrasound and orbital computed tomography were used for diagnosis. Ficoll-Paque density gradient centrifugation was used to isolate PBMCs from around 10 ml of fresh peripheral blood. Total RNA was extracted using Trizol reagent, and RNA quality was checked on an Agilent 2100 Bioanalyzer. These data come from a study of Graves' ophthalmopathy and Graves' hyperthyroidism (dated by TCRdb to the late 2010s). Describing the broader study: Peripheral blood was collected at initial diagnosis, prior to any treatment. To explore V-J signatures distinguishing ophthalmopathy from hyperthyroidism, a discovery set of more than 95 patients (43 ophthalmopathy, about 57 stable hyperthyroidism) was enrolled. For independent validation, a separate cohort was made up of around 18 hyperthyroidism patients plus 17 patients who later progressed from hyperthyroidism to ophthalmopathy. In roughly 6 hyperthyroidism patients, the T-cell repertoire of thyroid tissue was compared with the T-cell repertoire of blood. Once sampling was done, hyperthyroidism patients were given methimazole at a starting dose of 30 mg daily, while ophthalmopathy patients were given high-dose intravenous methylprednisolone. TCR beta repertoire signatures were used to distinguish Graves' ophthalmopathy from Graves' hyperthyroidism and to predict progression to ophthalmopathy. In total, some 140 blood samples were TCR-sequenced: some 40 ophthalmopathy, around 75 hyperthyroidism and about 17 hyperthyroidism-to-ophthalmopathy patients. What the study reported, not specific to this receptor: In cross-validation, the 13-signature model distinguished ophthalmopathy from stable hyperthyroidism with approximately 88% sensitivity and around 81% specificity, and in the test set the corresponding values were 80% and 75%. Sample size was not predetermined statistically, and investigators were not blinded to group allocation. Most expanded thyroid clonotypes with a frequency above 0.001 also appeared in blood, which suggests that blood repertoires may reflect the immune response in the thyroid. In validation, the model predicted ophthalmopathy progression with 55% to 71% sensitivity and approximately 78% specificity; fewer than 15 predicted patients were CT-confirmed with GO in a median of about 6.2 months.

For repertoire sequencing, the TCR beta CDR3 regions were amplified from RNA transcripts. The first round of RT-PCR was done with HTBI primers and the Qiagen OneStep RT-PCR kit, and was followed by a second round of multiplex PCR, then size selection and purification. Libraries were sequenced paired-end with 100 bp reads on an Illumina HiSeq2000. As for how the authors treated the data: SOAPnuke was used to process the reads, removing any read that contained adapters or uncalled bases, had a mean Phred below 15, or lacked an exact match to the constant primer or identifier. COPE v1.2.5 was used to merge high-quality paired reads. Clonotypes were defined as unique nucleotide sequences and were aligned to IMGT TRB V, D and J references using MiTCR v1.1. Only V-J combinations with frequency above 0.0001 were analysed, covering 99% to 99.2% of repertoires. For each V-J combination, a TCR clonal expansion and chaos score was defined as F50 clonal expansion divided by the chaos observed in the TCRdist matrix. Features were reduced by Welch's t-statistics and random forest to over 10 V-J combinations, which fed a naive Bayes classifier. The similarity between thyroid and blood repertoires was quantified using the Morisita-Horn index. TCRdb reprocessing: public reads trimmed at Q25 with fastp, clones called with MiXCR, in-frame beta chains kept. Rows are unified per CDR3 protein, each entry keeping the most common DNA and genes. TCRdb, not the authors, supplied the V and J calls. In this sample the table shows more than 550,000 distinct CDR3 sequences, more than 40% of which occur a single time. Together, the top ten hold more than 2.5% of the sample.

V loses 10 bases of germline sequence and J loses 6 bases, and the interval between the two ends is 16 bases. Looking up the germline V gene yields CDR1 ENHRY and CDR2 SYGVKD. Inclusive of the bounding cysteine and phenylalanine, the CDR3 is 13 residues long. Only the CDR3 DNA stays, 39 bases, in frame from base 1. Recombination joined TRBV10-3 with TRBJ1-5; no D gene can be assigned with confidence. The receptor comes from an adult man with Graves' ophthalmopathy. Sequencing was done on a sample of peripheral blood. The CDR3 region reads CASMPVTGQPQHF. The sequenced DNA is TGTGCCAGCATGCCAGTGACGGGTCAGCCCCAGCATTTT.